This T cell receptor (beta chain) is from a study of cytomegalovirus exposure and HLA in healthy donors. Study-level background: The same platform was used for the 120 validation repertoires and the approximately 670 first-cohort repertoires, a later analysis reported.

Profiling relied on immunoSEQ multiplex PCR, and the TCRdb table lists in-frame clones only, not all of them. The profile shows 130,000 or so clones, roughly 91% of them singletons. This CDR3 spans 17 amino acids. With V trimmed by 5 bases and J by 6 bases, 11 bases remained unmatched. Germline values: CDR1 KGHSH, CDR2 LQKENI. Study results and caveats: Despite most TCR sequences being rare, some public TCRs occurred in many donors.

The donors were part of the validation cohort of 95 to 150 subjects. That cohort was separate from the first cohort, which comprised 666 subjects. As regards this clone: Its target is not known.

This sequence joins TRBV18 and TRBJ1-6; 9 bases align to TRBD1. The sample was PBMCs. This TCR was sampled from a man aged 25 to 40 in good health and CMV-seronegative. The CDR3 loop reads CASSAQPGQGINSPLHF. CDR3 coding DNA: TGTGCCAGCTCAGCGCAACCGGGACAGGGAATTAATTCACCCCTCCACTTT.